The 32 T cell receptor beta chains below were found in one sample sequenced in a study of T cell responses to AZD1222 COVID-19 vaccine. Profiled with immunoSEQ multiplex PCR; TCRdb holds only in-frame clones, not every one. The sample shows about 190,000 clones, 85% to 90% of them seen only once. This specimen was peripheral blood, taken on day 0 of AZD1222 vaccination. The receptors originated from an adult in good health.

The CDR3 sequence is CASSQGTLGGYTF. The CDR3 region has the DNA TGTGCCAGCAGCCAAGGGACATTGGGAGGCTACACCTTC. The gene calls are TRBV9 and TRBJ1-2, with D perhaps TRBD1 (6 bases). The V end lost 4 bases, the J end lost 8 bases, and 15 bases lay between the germline ends. The CDR3 sequence is 13 residues long. Germline CDR1 reads SGDLS; CDR2 reads YYNGEE.

The CDR3 is CDRETGPLGANVLTF. The CDR3, as DNA: TGTGACCGGGAAACAGGTCCCCTTGGGGCCAACGTCCTGACTTTC. This chain uses TRBV19 with TRBJ2-6; D may correspond to TRBD1 or TRBD2 (5 bases each). CDR3 size: 15 residues. Per the germline V gene, CDR1 is LNHDA and CDR2 is SQIVND (reference sequence).

The chain carries TRBV5-1 and TRBJ1-1; weak D call: TRBD1 (5 bases). The germline V gene encodes CDR1 SGHRS and CDR2 YFSETQ. The CDR3 has 18 residues. V lost 5 bases to trimming and J lost 4 bases, with 27 bases between them. The CDR3 region is CASRLPPGPVSHPTEAFF. CDR3 bases: TGCGCCAGCAGACTTCCACCGGGGCCTGTCAGCCACCCCACTGAAGCTTTCTTT. The full variable domain, its missing parts supplied by reference TRBV5-1 and TRBJ1-1, is KAGVTQTPRYLIKTRGQQVTLSCSPISGHRSVSWYQQTPGQGLQFLFEYFSETQRNKGNFPGRFSGRQFSNSRSEMNVSTLELGDSALYLCASRLPPGPVSHPTEAFFGQGTRLTVV.

This chain uses TRBV2 with TRBJ1-1; D unresolved. The CDR3 totals 13 residues. The germline gives CDR1 SNHLY, CDR2 FYNNEI. V was cut by 3 bases and J by 1 base, with 6 bases left in between. The CDR3 spells CASSEVGNTEAFF. Written as DNA, the CDR3 is TGTGCCAGCAGTGAGGTCGGGAACACTGAAGCTTTCTTT.

The chain recombines TRBV19 with TRBJ1-1; D ambiguous. Germline V gene sequence: CDR1 LNHDA, CDR2 SQIVND (reference sequence). Between the trimmed V and J ends, which lost 5 bases and 3 bases, there was a span of 13 bases. This CDR3 has 14 amino acids. The CDR3: CASSSLGLYTEAFF. CDR3 coding DNA: TGTGCCAGTAGTTCCCTTGGGCTATACACTGAAGCTTTCTTT.

The chain's CDR3 is CASSWTPENTEAFF. The CDR3 nucleotides are TGTGCCAGCAGCTGGACACCGGAGAACACTGAAGCTTTCTTT. This chain connects TRBV7-2 to TRBJ1-1; tentatively, D is TRBD1 (5 bases). Per the germline V gene, CDR1 is SGHTA and CDR2 is FQGNSA. The CDR3 runs 14 residues. V lost 4 bases, J lost 1 base, and 10 bases lay in between. Using reference TRBV7-2 and TRBJ1-1 for the parts outside the CDR3, the full variable domain is GAGVSQSPSNKVTEKGKDVELRCDPISGHTALYWYRQSLGQGLEFLIYFQGNSAPDKSGLPSDRFSAERTGGSVSTLTIQRTQQEDSAVYLCASSWTPENTEAFFGQGTRLTVV.

V and J are TRBV19 and TRBJ1-1; D is unclear. Germline CDR1 reads LNHDA; CDR2 reads SQIVND (reference sequence). The V and J ends lost 1 base and 8 bases respectively, with 17 bases between them. The CDR3 extends over 15 amino acids. CDR3 DNA sequence: TGTGCCAGTAGTATAGCCCCCCCCGGGGTTTCCGAAGCTTTCTTT. Its protein product is CASSIAPPGVSEAFF.

This rearrangement joins TRBV27 to TRBJ2-2; D is ambiguous. V shed 3 bases and J shed 5 bases, with 7 bases lying between them. In germline, CDR1 is MNHEY, CDR2 SMNVEV (reference sequence). This CDR3 has 13 residues. This chain's CDR3 is CASSFGRTGELFF. DNA for the CDR3: TGTGCCAGCAGTTTCGGACGGACCGGGGAGCTGTTTTTT.

The V and J genes are TRBV6-5 and TRBJ1-1, with TRBD1 matching over 9 bases. Trimming at V came to 6 bases and at J to 7 bases, leaving 12 bases not matched to a gene. This CDR3 contains 15 residues. CDR1 is MNHEY, CDR2 SVGAGI, per germline. CDR3 bases: TGTGCCAGCAGGTTGGGACAGGGTACCCTTGGTGAAGCTTTCTTT. Its protein is CASRLGQGTLGEAFF.

The chain has TRBV6-2 or TRBV6-3 and TRBJ1-1, with TRBD1 identical over 7 bases. Looked up from germline, CDR1 is MNHEY and CDR2 is SVGEGT. J was trimmed by 1 base and V by 3 bases; bases with no gene match: 2. This CDR3 region has 14 residues. The CDR3 reads CASSYSGGNTEAFF. CDR3 in DNA: TGTGCCAGCAGTTATTCAGGGGGGAACACTGAAGCTTTCTTT.

This clone occurred once. The CDR3 here is CASSQRQSYTPNEKLFF. As DNA, the CDR3 is TGTGCCAGCAGTCAAAGACAGTCTTACACTCCAAATGAAAAACTGTTTTTT. The rearrangement uses TRBV28 and TRBJ1-4, with a possible D match to TRBD1 (5 bases). The CDR3 has 17 residues. Germline CDR1 reads MDHEN; CDR2 reads SYDVKM. With 5 bases removed from V and 5 bases from J, the gap between germline ends came to 21 bases.

This chain's CDR3 is CSACDQATQETQYF. CDR3 DNA: TGCAGTGCTTGTGATCAGGCAACACAAGAGACCCAGTACTTC. V usage is TRBV20-1 and J usage is TRBJ2-5; D not resolved. The V gene lost 5 bases and the J gene lost 2 bases, with 15 bases spanning the gap. The CDR3 loop spans 14 amino acids. Per the germline V gene, CDR1 is DFQATT and CDR2 is SNEGSKA (reference sequence).

This chain connects TRBV12-3 or TRBV12-4 to TRBJ1-2; D might be TRBD1 (5 bases). Trimming stripped 5 bases from V and 5 bases from J, with 12 bases between. The CDR3 runs 13 residues. The CDR3 bases are TGTGCCAGCAGTCCCCAAGGGGTATATGGCTACACCTTC. This gives the protein CASSPQGVYGYTF.

On this clone: An end of the junction does not agree with germline; a read error may underlie this. This chain connects TRBV4-2 to TRBJ2-5; 10 nucleotides agree with TRBD2. Germline CDR1 LGHNA, CDR2 YNFKEQ. The CDR3 is 16 residues long. Here the CDR3 reads CASSPILLAGKEPQYF. Written as DNA, the CDR3 is TGTGCCAGCAGCCCAATCTTACTAGCGGGGAAAGAGCCCCAGTACTTC.

The chain combines TRBV9 with TRBJ2-1, with 9 bases matching TRBD1. CDR3 size: 15 residues. The V gene end was trimmed by 4 bases and the J gene end by 2 bases; junction bases not matched to a gene: 4. Germline lookup yields CDR1 SGDLS and CDR2 YYNGEE. CDR3 protein: CASSPNRGPYNEQFF. The CDR3 nucleotides are TGTGCCAGCAGCCCAAACAGGGGGCCCTACAATGAGCAGTTCTTC.

The V gene is TRBV6-5, the J gene TRBJ2-1; TRBD1 is a possible D gene (5 bases). The germline gives CDR1 MNHEY, CDR2 SVGAGI. The V gene lost 6 bases and the J gene lost 2 bases, with 14 bases spanning the gap. CDR3 length equals 15 residues. CDR3 residues: CASSLDSRTYNEQFF. The CDR3 DNA reads TGTGCCAGCAGCCTTGACAGTCGTACCTACAATGAGCAGTTCTTC.

This chain connects TRBV11-2 to TRBJ2-5; tentative D call: TRBD2 (5 bases). This CDR3 has 13 amino acids. Germline V gene lookup returns CDR1 SGHAT and CDR2 FQNNGV. The V gene lost 0 bases and the J gene lost 11 bases, with 13 bases spanning the gap. The CDR3 spells CASSLESGGRQYF. CDR3 in DNA: TGTGCCAGCAGCTTAGAAAGTGGAGGACGTCAGTACTTC.

J is TRBJ1-4 and V is TRBV13, with 12 bases aligning to TRBD1. The J segment lost 8 bases and the V segment lost 5 bases, leaving 3 bases of the junction unmatched. CDR1 PRHDT and CDR2 FYEKMQ come from the germline V gene (reference sequence). This CDR3 contains 14 residues. CDR3 nucleotide sequence: TGTGCCAGCAGCCCTGGGACAGGGGGCGAAAAACTGTTTTTT. Translation: CASSPGTGGEKLFF.

The chain combines TRBV5-5 with TRBJ2-1, with 7 bases lining up with TRBD1. J lost 9 bases, V lost 1 base, and 4 bases had no gene match. This CDR3 region has 13 residues. CDR1 and CDR2 (germline): SGHKS, YYEKEE (reference sequence). CDR3 loop: CASSLWDSVEQFF. The CDR3 DNA is TGTGCCAGCAGCTTGTGGGACAGCGTTGAGCAGTTCTTC.

V is TRBV29-1 and J is TRBJ2-3; no reliable D call. The germline V gene encodes CDR1 SQVTM and CDR2 ANQGSEA. This CDR3 has 12 residues. Trimming shortened V by 2 bases and J by 1 base, and 4 bases separated the two germline ends. The CDR3 sequence: CSVETGTDTQYF. DNA for the CDR3: TGCAGCGTTGAAACAGGCACAGATACGCAGTATTTT.

The chain uses TRBV9 and TRBJ2-3; D uncertain. V was shortened by 6 bases and J by 6 bases, with 8 bases between the two germline ends. Germline CDR1 and CDR2: SGDLS and YYNGEE. The CDR3 spans 11 residues. The CDR3 here is CASTPGDTQYF. CDR3 nucleotide sequence: TGTGCCAGCACCCCCGGGGATACGCAGTATTTT.

The genes are TRBV28 and TRBJ1-5; D is ambiguous. Trimming cost V 6 bases and J 0 bases, with 18 bases left between them. The CDR3 is made up of 17 amino acids. CDR1 and CDR2 (germline): MDHEN, SYDVKM. CDR3 bases: TGTGCCAGCAGCCTAACCAGAACAACTTATAGCAATCAGCCCCAGCATTTT. It specifies CASSLTRTTYSNQPQHF. Complete variable domain (other parts from reference TRBV28 and TRBJ1-5): DVKVTQSSRYLVKRTGEKVFLECVQDMDHENMFWYRQDPGLGLRLIYFSYDVKMKEKGDIPEGYSVSREKKERFSLILESASTNQTSMYLCASSLTRTTYSNQPQHFGDGTRLSIL.

The chain joins TRBV6-2 or TRBV6-3 to TRBJ2-1, with 7 bases fitting TRBD2. CDR3 length: 15 residues. Trimming cost V 5 bases and J 5 bases; bases outside gene matches: 9. The germline V gene encodes CDR1 MNHEY and CDR2 SVGEGT. CDR3 in amino acids: CASSSAGGGDNEQFF. CDR3 nucleotides: TGTGCCAGCAGTAGCGCTGGTGGGGGGGACAATGAGCAGTTCTTC.

V gene TRBV7-9 combines with J gene TRBJ2-6; 7 bases align to TRBD1. Germline CDR1 is SEHNR and CDR2 is FQNEAQ (reference sequence). After removal of 2 bases from V and 0 bases from J, the junction contained 10 bases not matched to a gene. The CDR3 is 19 residues long. The CDR3 DNA is TGTGCCAGCAGCTTATCGGACAGGAGCGGACACTCTGGGGCCAACGTCCTGACTTTC. It encodes CASSLSDRSGHSGANVLTF.

The V gene is TRBV6-6, the J gene TRBJ2-7; unclear D gene. The V end was cut by 4 bases, the J end by 3 bases, with 10 bases between. The CDR3 extends over 13 amino acids. Per the germline V gene, CDR1 is MNHNY and CDR2 is SVGAGI (reference sequence). CDR3 sequence (DNA): TGTGCCAGCAGTTGGCAACGACTCTACGAGCAGTACGTC. Its protein product is CASSWQRLYEQYV.

The chain employs TRBV6-5 and TRBJ1-5; D unresolved. The CDR3 covers 16 residues. CDR1 MNHEY and CDR2 SVGAGI come from the germline V gene. V was pared by 2 bases and J by 6 bases, with 17 bases between. The CDR3 nucleotides read TGTGCCAGCAGTTACACCTTCCGACAATCGGCTCAGCCCCAGCATTTT. It translates to CASSYTFRQSAQPQHF.

The rearrangement joins TRBV19 to TRBJ2-3; D is perhaps TRBD1 (6 bases). Germline CDR1 LNHDA, CDR2 SQIVND (reference sequence). Trimming shortened V by 8 bases and J by 0 bases, and 15 bases separated the two germline ends. This CDR3 has 15 amino acids. CDR3 coding DNA: TGTGCCAGTGGGTGGGGGCCGTTAAGCACAGATACGCAGTATTTT. Encoded protein: CASGWGPLSTDTQYF.

The V call is TRBV29-1, the J call TRBJ1-5; maybe TRBD1 (6 bases). In germline, CDR1 is SQVTM, CDR2 ANQGSEA. With 4 bases removed from V and 0 bases from J, the gap between germline ends came to 13 bases. CDR3 length: 15 residues. DNA for the CDR3: TGCAGCGTTGCCCAGGGGACGGGTAGCAATCAGCCCCAGCATTTT. It specifies CSVAQGTGSNQPQHF.

The V call is TRBV6-5, the J call TRBJ1-6; D is unresolved. This CDR3 spans 13 amino acids. The V gene's germline CDR1 is MNHEY and CDR2 SVGAGI. Trimming left V 2 bases short and J 8 bases short, with 7 bases between. CDR3 DNA sequence: TGTGCCAGCAGTTACCGGGTGGATTCACCCCTCCACTTT. Its protein is CASSYRVDSPLHF.

The rearrangement links TRBV5-5 to TRBJ2-7, with a tentative D call TRBD1 (7 bases). Germline CDR1 and CDR2: SGHKS and YYEKEE (reference sequence). The CDR3 is 14 residues long. Trimming left V 0 bases short and J 3 bases short, with 10 bases between. The CDR3 here is CASSLAQGGYEQYF. The CDR3 nucleotides are TGTGCCAGCAGCTTGGCTCAGGGGGGCTACGAGCAGTACTTC.

Of note for this clone: In the same sample, other DNA sequences code for this CDR3. This chain uses TRBV7-3 with TRBJ1-1; TRBD1 is a possible D gene (5 bases). Germline loops: CDR1 SGHTA, CDR2 FQGTGA. Between the trimmed V and J ends, which lost 0 bases and 4 bases, there was a span of 9 bases. This CDR3 has 14 amino acids. CDR3 DNA: TGTGCCAGCAGCTTAACAGGGGAGGGCACTGAAGCTTTCTTT. Translation: CASSLTGEGTEAFF.

This rearrangement joins TRBV12-3 or TRBV12-4 to TRBJ2-3, with 7 bases fitting TRBD1. CDR3 size: 13 residues. J gave up 4 bases and V 3 bases, and 1 base lay outside the gene matches. This CDR3 reads CASSFTGADTQYF. The CDR3 region has the DNA TGTGCCAGCAGTTTCACAGGGGCAGATACGCAGTATTTT.